The 7 T cell receptor beta chains given below trace back to one sample, sequenced in a study of cytomegalovirus exposure and HLA in healthy donors. The study ran its PCR with 60 Vbeta and 13 Jbeta primers. Clones were read by immunoSEQ multiplex PCR, and TCRdb kept only the in-frame ones, dropping some. The table has around 95,000 clones, 65% to 80% seen once. Input material: PBMCs. The receptors stem from a man younger than 45 in good health and CMV-seropositive.

The V and J genes are TRBV5-1 and TRBJ2-2; 8 nucleotides match TRBD1. This CDR3 comprises 17 residues. Germline V lookup: CDR1 SGHRS, CDR2 YFSETQ. V gave up 1 base and J gave up 1 base; unmatched junction bases: 6. The CDR3 coding sequence is TGCGCCAGCAGCTTGCGCGCCGGGACAGGGAACACCGGGGAGCTGTTTTTT. Protein product: CASSLRAGTGNTGELFF.

The rearrangement joins TRBV30 to TRBJ2-1; 8 bases are shared with TRBD2. CDR3 length: 14 residues. The germline V gene encodes CDR1 GTSNPN and CDR2 SVGIG (reference sequence). Trimming at V came to 6 bases and at J to 3 bases, leaving 7 bases not matched to a gene. The CDR3 spells CACQPSGFYNEQFF. The CDR3 coding sequence is TGTGCCTGCCAACCTAGCGGGTTCTACAATGAGCAGTTCTTC.

This sequence joins TRBV7-3 and TRBJ2-1, with TRBD2 matching over 11 bases. The V gene end was trimmed by 2 bases and the J gene end by 1 base; junction bases not matched to a gene: 4. The CDR3 runs 17 residues. CDR1 SGHTA and CDR2 FQGTGA come from the germline V gene. The CDR3 is CASSLLGLAVSYNEQFF. CDR3 bases: TGTGCCAGCAGCTTATTGGGACTAGCGGTTTCCTACAATGAGCAGTTCTTC.

The rearrangement joins TRBV4-1 to TRBJ2-5; 9 nucleotides match TRBD2. This CDR3 has 16 amino acids. Germline assignment: CDR1 MGHRA and CDR2 YSYEKL. With 0 bases clipped from V and 2 bases from J, the junction kept 4 bases outside the gene matches. The CDR3 bases are TGCGCCAGCAGCCAAGAAACTAGCGGGCATCAAGAGACCCAGTACTTC. Translating gives CASSQETSGHQETQYF.

The CDR3 region has the DNA TGTGCCAGCAGCGCGACAGGGGTCGGGTTAGAGACCCAGTACTTC. This codes for CASSATGVGLETQYF. The rearrangement links TRBV7-3 to TRBJ2-5; 8 bases align to TRBD1. V gave up 5 bases and J gave up 4 bases; unmatched junction bases: 9. Germline V gene sequence: CDR1 SGHTA, CDR2 FQGTGA. CDR3 length equals 15 residues.

The V and J genes are TRBV6-5 and TRBJ2-3, with TRBD2 matching over 9 bases. The CDR3 is made up of 15 amino acids. After removal of 2 bases from V and 2 bases from J, the junction contained 2 bases not matched to a gene. Germline assignment: CDR1 MNHEY and CDR2 SVGAGI. The CDR3 nucleotides are TGTGCCAGCAGTTACAGCGGGGGGTACACAGATACGCAGTATTTT. This codes for CASSYSGGYTDTQYF.

This clone was counted a few times. This chain links TRBV7-9 with TRBJ1-1; D not certain. V dropped 6 bases and J dropped 4 bases, with 15 bases sitting between them. CDR3 size: 14 residues. CDR1 and CDR2 from the germline V gene are SEHNR and FQNEAQ (reference sequence). The CDR3 nucleotides read TGTGCCAGCAGTCAACTGGCGGCGGCCACTGAAGCTTTCTTT. It specifies CASSQLAAATEAFF.